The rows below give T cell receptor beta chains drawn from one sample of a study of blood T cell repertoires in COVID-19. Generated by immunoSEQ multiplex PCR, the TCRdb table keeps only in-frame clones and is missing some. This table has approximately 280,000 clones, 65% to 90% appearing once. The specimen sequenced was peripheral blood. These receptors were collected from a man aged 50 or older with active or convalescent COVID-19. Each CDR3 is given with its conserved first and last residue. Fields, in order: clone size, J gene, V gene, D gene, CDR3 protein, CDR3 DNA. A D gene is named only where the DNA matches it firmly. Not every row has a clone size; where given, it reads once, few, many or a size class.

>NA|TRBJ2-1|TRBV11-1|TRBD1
CASSLEGAYYNEQFF
TGTGCCAGCAGCTTAGAGGGGGCCTACTACAATGAGCAGTTCTTC
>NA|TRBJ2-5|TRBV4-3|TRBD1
CASSQDLQGVKTQYF
TGCGCCAGCAGCCAAGATTTACAGGGGGTAAAGACCCAGTACTTC
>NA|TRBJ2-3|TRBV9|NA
CASSVSGTDTQYF
TGTGCCAGCAGCGTATCGGGCACAGATACGCAGTATTTT
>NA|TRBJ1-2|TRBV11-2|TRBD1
CASSLAYGTAYGYTF
TGTGCCAGCAGCTTAGCTTACGGGACAGCCTATGGCTACACCTTC
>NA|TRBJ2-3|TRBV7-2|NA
CASTPVLGGYTDTQYF
TGTGCCAGCACTCCTGTGTTGGGAGGCTACACAGATACGCAGTATTTT
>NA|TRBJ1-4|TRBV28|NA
CASRRSGAWEKLFF
TGTGCCAGCAGGAGGTCAGGGGCGTGGGAAAAACTGTTTTTT
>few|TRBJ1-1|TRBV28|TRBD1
CASSWTGDTEAFF
TGTGCCAGCAGTTGGACAGGGGACACTGAAGCTTTCTTT
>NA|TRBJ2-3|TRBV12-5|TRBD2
CASGWGAGLDTQYF
TGTGCTAGTGGTTGGGGAGCGGGATTAGATACGCAGTATTTT
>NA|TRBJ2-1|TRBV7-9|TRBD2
CASSSWTSDNEQFF
TGTGCCAGCAGCTCTTGGACTAGCGACAATGAGCAGTTCTTC
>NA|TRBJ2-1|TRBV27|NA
CASSLEGAFYNEQFF
TGTGCCAGCAGTTTAGAAGGGGCCTTCTACAATGAGCAGTTCTTC
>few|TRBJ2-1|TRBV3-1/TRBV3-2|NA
CASSQDVAASQFF
TGTGCCAGCAGCCAAGATGTAGCCGCCTCGCAGTTCTTC
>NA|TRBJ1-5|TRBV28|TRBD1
CASRQGYNQPQHF
TGTGCCAGCAGACAGGGGTACAATCAGCCCCAGCATTTT
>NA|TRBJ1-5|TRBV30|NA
CAWSEPPLYSNQPQHF
TGTGCCTGGAGTGAGCCCCCCCTCTATAGCAATCAGCCCCAGCATTTT
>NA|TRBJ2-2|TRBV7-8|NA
CASSSQLRSGELFF
TGTGCCAGCAGCTCTCAGCTTCGGAGCGGGGAGCTGTTTTTT
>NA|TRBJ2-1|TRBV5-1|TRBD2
CASNPGSGTGGNEQFF
TGCGCCAGCAACCCGGGAAGCGGGACTGGGGGCAATGAGCAGTTCTTC
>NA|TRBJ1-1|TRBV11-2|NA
CASSLEQPNTEAFF
TGTGCCAGCAGCCTAGAACAGCCGAACACTGAAGCTTTCTTT
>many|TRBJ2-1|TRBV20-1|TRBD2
CSASLPLATSGRFDEQFF
TGCAGTGCTAGTTTACCCCTCGCGACTAGCGGGAGGTTTGATGAGCAGTTCTTC
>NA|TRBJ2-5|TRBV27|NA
CASRYRGGGGKETQYF
TGTGCCAGCAGATATCGTGGGGGGGGCGGGAAAGAGACCCAGTACTTC
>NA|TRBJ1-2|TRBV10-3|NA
CAISTISDLQRYGYTF
TGTGCCATCAGCACTATTTCTGATCTCCAGAGATATGGCTACACCTTC
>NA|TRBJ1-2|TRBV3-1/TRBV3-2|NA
CASSQLQVGGYTF
TGTGCCAGCAGCCAACTACAGGTTGGTGGCTACACCTTC
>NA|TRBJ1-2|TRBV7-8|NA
CASSLDRGYGYTF
TGTGCCAGCAGCTTGGACAGAGGGTATGGCTACACCTTC
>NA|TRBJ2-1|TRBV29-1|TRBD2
CSVQPLAGVINEQFF
TGCAGCGTGCAGCCACTAGCGGGAGTTATCAATGAGCAGTTCTTC
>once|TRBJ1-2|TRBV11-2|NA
CASSPRAADGYTF
TGTGCCAGCAGCCCCCGAGCAGCGGATGGCTACACCTTC
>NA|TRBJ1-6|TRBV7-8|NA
CASSWPATAYNSPLHF
TGTGCCAGCAGCTGGCCCGCGACAGCCTATAATTCACCCCTCCACTTT
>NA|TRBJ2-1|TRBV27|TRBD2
CASTPSWGLAGVNEQFF
TGTGCCAGCACCCCGTCGTGGGGACTAGCGGGAGTTAATGAGCAGTTCTTC
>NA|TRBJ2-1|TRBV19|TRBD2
CASSARGGGRANEQFF
TGTGCCAGTAGTGCCCGCGGGGGAGGGAGAGCGAATGAGCAGTTCTTC
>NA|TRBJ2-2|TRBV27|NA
CASSLSLGGGELFF
TGTGCCAGCAGTTTATCGTTAGGCGGCGGGGAGCTGTTTTTT
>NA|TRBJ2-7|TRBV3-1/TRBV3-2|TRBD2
CASSPRASGSGGEQYF
TGTGCCAGCAGCCCGCGGGCTAGCGGGAGTGGCGGCGAGCAGTACTTC
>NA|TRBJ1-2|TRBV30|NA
CAWIKDRDPNYGYTF
TGTGCCTGGATCAAGGACAGAGACCCTAACTATGGCTACACCTTC
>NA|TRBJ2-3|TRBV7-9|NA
CASSLVDHPGPKDTQYF
TGTGCCAGCAGCTTAGTAGATCACCCAGGGCCCAAAGATACGCAGTATTTT
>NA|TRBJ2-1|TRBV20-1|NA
CSARDPPGQFF
TGCAGTGCTAGAGATCCCCCGGGACAGTTCTTC